Sequencing of this T cell receptor (beta chain) was carried out in a study of technical replicates of blood from a handful of donors. Clones were sequenced by immunoSEQ multiplex PCR, and TCRdb holds only the in-frame ones, with some missing. Of nearly 95,000 clones in the sample, about 95% were seen once. CDR1 SQVTM and CDR2 ANQGSEA come from the germline V gene. The CDR3 covers 13 residues. V shed 7 bases and J shed 2 bases, with 15 bases lying between them. The V call is TRBV29-1, the J call TRBJ2-7, with a possible D match to TRBD2 (6 bases). This clonotype originated in a human donor in good health. The sequenced material came from T cells isolated from PBMCs. The CDR3: CSGGTDRTYEQYF. In DNA form, the CDR3 reads TGCAGCGGTGGGACTGACAGAACCTACGAGCAGTACTTC.